This T cell receptor (beta chain) was profiled in a study of OX40 agonist ivuxolimab in advanced cancers. Study-wide background: The patients' treatment was ivuxolimab, an agonistic anti-OX40 (CD134) antibody.

Generated by immunoSEQ multiplex PCR, the TCRdb table keeps only in-frame clones and is missing some. Among 50,000 to 70,000 clones listed, roughly nine tenths were seen once. Study conclusions and caveats: Dosing at 0.1 to 3.0 mg/kg was accompanied by clonal expansion of CD4+ and CD8+ blood T cells by week 6.

Regarding this clone: As yet, its antigen is unknown.

The germline CDR1 and CDR2 sequences are SEHNR and FQNEAQ (reference sequence). CDR3 size: 16 residues. Trimming pared 4 bases from V and 3 bases from J, leaving 17 bases between. The source material was CD4+ or CD8+ T cells sorted from blood, sampled in a trial of the OX40 agonist ivuxolimab. The V gene is TRBV7-9, the J gene TRBJ2-3; a possible D gene is TRBD2 (5 bases). This sequence was found in an adult with an advanced solid tumor such as melanoma, head and neck, liver or kidney cancer. The CDR3 reads CASSSLLGGWTDTQYF. For the CDR3, the DNA is TGTGCCAGCAGCTCCCTTTTGGGCGGGTGGACAGATACGCAGTATTTT. Supplemented by reference TRBV7-9 and TRBJ2-3, the full variable domain reads DTGVSQNPRHKITKRGQNVTFRCDPISEHNRLYWYRQTLGQGPEFLTYFQNEAQLEKSRLLSDRFSAERPKGSFSTLEIQRTEQGDSAMYLCASSSLLGGWTDTQYFGPGTRLTVL.